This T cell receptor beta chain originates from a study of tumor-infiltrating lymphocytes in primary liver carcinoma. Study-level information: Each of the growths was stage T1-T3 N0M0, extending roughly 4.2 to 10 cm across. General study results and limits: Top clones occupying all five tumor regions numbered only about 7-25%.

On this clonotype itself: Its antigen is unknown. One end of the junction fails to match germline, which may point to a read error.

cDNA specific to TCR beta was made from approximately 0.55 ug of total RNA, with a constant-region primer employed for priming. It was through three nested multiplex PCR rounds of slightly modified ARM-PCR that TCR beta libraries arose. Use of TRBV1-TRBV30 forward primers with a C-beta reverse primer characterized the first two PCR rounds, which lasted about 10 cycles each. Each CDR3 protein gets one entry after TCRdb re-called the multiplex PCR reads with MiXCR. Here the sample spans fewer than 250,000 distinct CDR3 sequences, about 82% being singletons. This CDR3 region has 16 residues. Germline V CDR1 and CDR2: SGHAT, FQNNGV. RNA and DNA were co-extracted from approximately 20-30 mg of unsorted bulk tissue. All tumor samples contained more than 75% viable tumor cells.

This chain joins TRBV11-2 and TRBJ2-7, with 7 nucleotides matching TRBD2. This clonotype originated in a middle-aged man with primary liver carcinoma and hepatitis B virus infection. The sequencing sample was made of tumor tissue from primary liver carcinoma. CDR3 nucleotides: TGTGCCAGCAGCTCCCTTATCGCGGGAGTGATCTACGAGCAGTATTTC. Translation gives CASSSLIAGVIYEQYF.